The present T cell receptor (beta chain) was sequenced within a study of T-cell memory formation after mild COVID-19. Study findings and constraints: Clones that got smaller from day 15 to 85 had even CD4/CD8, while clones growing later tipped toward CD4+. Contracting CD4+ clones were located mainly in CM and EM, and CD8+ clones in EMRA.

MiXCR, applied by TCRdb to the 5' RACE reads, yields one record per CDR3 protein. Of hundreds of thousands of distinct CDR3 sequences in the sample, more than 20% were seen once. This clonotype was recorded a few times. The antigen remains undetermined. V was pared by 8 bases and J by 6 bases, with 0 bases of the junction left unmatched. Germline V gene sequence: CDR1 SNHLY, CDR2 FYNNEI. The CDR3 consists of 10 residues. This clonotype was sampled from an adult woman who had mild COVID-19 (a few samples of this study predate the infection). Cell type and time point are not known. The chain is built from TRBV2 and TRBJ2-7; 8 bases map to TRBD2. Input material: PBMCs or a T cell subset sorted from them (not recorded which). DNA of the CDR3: TGTGCCAGCCGGGGGGGCGAGCAGTACTTC. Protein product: CASRGGEQYF.